This section outlines one TCR beta chain sequence together with its context. This specimen belongs to a study of blood T cell repertoires in COVID-19. Study-level background: Samples taken during acute and convalescent COVID-19 were collected in the United States, Italy and Spain. T cells, B-cell-depleted T cells, or PBMCs supplied cDNA or gDNA.

In the original analysis: Reference gene primer amplification gave estimated nucleated cell counts. TCRdb keeps only in-frame clones here, not all; method: immunoSEQ multiplex PCR. D and trimming were read from the DNA, whereas the V and J calls and clone size are those reported in that table. The repertoire holds 250,000 or so clones, with 88% as singletons. This CDR3 contains 12 residues. CDR1 and CDR2 from the germline V gene are SEHNR and FQNEAQ (reference sequence). V shed 5 bases and J 13 bases; nucleotides not matched to a gene: 10. The V call is TRBV7-9, the J call TRBJ1-2, with 7 bases fitting TRBD1. The sample was peripheral blood. This TCR was recovered from a woman aged 40-49 years who had recovered from COVID-19. In nucleotides, the CDR3 is TGTGCCAGCAGCGAAGGAAGGGGGCAGGGCACCTTC. Amino acids: CASSEGRGQGTF.